One and the same sample provided the 10 T cell receptor beta chains below, sequenced in a study of OX40 agonist ivuxolimab in advanced cancers. Assay: immunoSEQ multiplex PCR; the TCRdb copy retains only in-frame clones and omits some. The sample shows 69,000 or so clones, 85% to 90% of them seen only once. Sequencing used CD4+ or CD8+ T cells sorted from blood, obtained in a trial of the OX40 agonist ivuxolimab. The receptors stem from an adult with an advanced solid tumor such as melanoma, head and neck, liver or kidney cancer.

The rearrangement uses TRBV25-1 and TRBJ2-5; D perhaps matches TRBD1 (6 bases). The V gene lost 1 base and the J gene lost 3 bases, with 21 bases spanning the gap. The CDR3 has 18 amino acids. Per germline, CDR1 MGHDK and CDR2 SYGVNS. The DNA for the CDR3 is TGTGCCAGCAGTGAATGTGCCATAATACCGGGACATAAAGAGACCCAGTACTTC. Amino acid sequence: CASSECAIIPGHKETQYF.

The genes are TRBV7-2 and TRBJ1-1, with D possibly being TRBD1 (6 bases). The CDR3 totals 12 residues. CDR1 is SGHTA, CDR2 FQGNSA, per germline. V shed 7 bases and J shed 10 bases, with 16 bases lying between them. The DNA for the CDR3 is TGTGCCAGCAAATTTGGGGGCGCGGGAGCTTTCTTT. It translates to CASKFGGAGAFF.

The chain has TRBV6-5 and TRBJ2-2; TRBD1 aligns across 8 bases. Trimming cost V 6 bases and J 3 bases; bases outside gene matches: 6. The CDR3 runs 15 residues. Germline V gene data show CDR1 as MNHEY and CDR2 as SVGAGI. In DNA form, the CDR3 reads TGTGCCAGCAGAATGGGACAGGCACACACCGGGGAGCTGTTTTTT. Its translation is CASRMGQAHTGELFF.

The rearrangement joins TRBV19 to TRBJ2-5; possibly TRBD1 or TRBD2 for D (6 bases each). Germline CDR1 LNHDA, CDR2 SQIVND (reference sequence). This CDR3 spans 14 amino acids. V was pared by 5 bases and J by 0 bases, with 10 bases between. The CDR3 sequence: CASSLGGYQETQYF. The CDR3 DNA follows: TGTGCCAGTAGTCTAGGGGGGTACCAAGAGACCCAGTACTTC.

This clone was seen a single time. V is TRBV21-1 and J is TRBJ2-5. TRBV21-1 is annotated as a pseudogene. The CDR3 extends over 16 amino acids. Written as DNA, the CDR3 is TGTGCCAGCAGCAAAGGTTCCTTTTTGGACGGAGAGACCCAGTACTTC. Translation: CASSKGSFLDGETQYF.

V and J are TRBV5-1 and TRBJ2-1; D may match TRBD1 or TRBD2 (5 bases each). CDR1 and CDR2 from the germline V gene are SGHRS and YFSETQ. CDR3 length: 14 amino acids. The V gene lost 4 bases and the J gene lost 3 bases, with 11 bases spanning the gap. The CDR3 loop is CASSPVRGYNEQFF. CDR3 nucleotide sequence: TGCGCCAGCAGCCCAGTGAGGGGCTACAATGAGCAGTTCTTC.

This sequence joins TRBV19 and TRBJ1-5; perhaps TRBD1 as D (5 bases). Germline V lookup: CDR1 LNHDA, CDR2 SQIVND (reference sequence). The CDR3 runs 12 residues. Between the trimmed V and J ends, which lost 5 bases and 7 bases, there was a span of 9 bases. The CDR3 protein is CASSGRVQPQHF. The CDR3 nucleotides are TGTGCCAGTAGTGGCAGGGTGCAGCCCCAGCATTTT. Filled out from reference TRBV19 and TRBJ1-5, the complete variable domain reads DGGITQSPKYLFRKEGQNVTLSCEQNLNHDAMYWYRQDPGQGLRLIYYSQIVNDFQKGDIAEGYSVSREKKESFPLTVTSAQKNPTAFYLCASSGRVQPQHFGDGTRLSIL.

The chain couples TRBV9 to TRBJ2-6; D gene uncertain. Trimming took 4 bases from V and 3 from J, leaving 8 bases between them. This CDR3 has 14 residues. Germline V CDR1 and CDR2: SGDLS, YYNGEE. The chain's CDR3 is CASSPAYGANVLTF. In nucleotides, the CDR3 is TGTGCCAGCAGCCCCGCATATGGGGCCAACGTCCTGACTTTC.

This chain links TRBV5-1 with TRBJ1-4; 7 nucleotides line up with TRBD1. The trim removed 0 bases at V and 7 bases at J, leaving 0 bases unmatched. The germline gives CDR1 SGHRS, CDR2 YFSETQ. The CDR3 extends over 13 amino acids. The CDR3 spells CASSLGDSEKLFF. CDR3 coding DNA: TGCGCCAGCAGCTTGGGGGACAGTGAAAAACTGTTTTTT.

V is TRBV7-2 and J is TRBJ1-5; D is ambiguous. The CDR3 totals 14 residues. Trimming took off 6 bases at V and 9 bases at J, with 18 bases between the two ends. CDR1 is SGHTA and CDR2 is FQGNSA in the germline V gene. The CDR3 protein is CASSSGVGYWPQHF. The DNA for the CDR3 is TGTGCCAGCAGTTCCGGGGTCGGCTATTGGCCCCAGCATTTT.